This TCR beta chain came from a study of T cell responses to AZD1222 COVID-19 vaccine. With regard to this clone: Its antigen is unidentified.

The table came from immunoSEQ multiplex PCR; TCRdb's copy has only in-frame clones and leaves some out. The sample contains fewer than 150,000 clones, around 89% of which appear only once. Regarding the study as a whole: Clonal diversity was possibly underestimated, and the donors were mostly white British, with more females.

This CDR3 has 12 residues. V was clipped by 11 bases and J by 5 bases; unmatched bases: 6. Germline V gene data show CDR1 as SNHLY and CDR2 as FYNNEI. The rearrangement links TRBV2 to TRBJ2-5; the match to TRBD1 covers 9 bases. Sequencing was performed on peripheral blood, taken 28 days after the second AZD1222 dose. The TCR was taken from an adult who received the AZD1222 COVID-19 vaccine. CDR3 sequence reads: CAVQGAGETQYF. CDR3 DNA sequence: TGTGCCGTACAGGGGGCGGGGGAGACCCAGTACTTC. The complete variable domain, with remaining parts taken from reference TRBV2 and TRBJ2-5, reads EPEVTQTPSHQVTQMGQEVILRCVPISNHLYFYWYRQILGQKVEFLVSFYNNEISEKSEIFDDQFSVERPDGSNFTLKIRSTKLEDSAMYFCAVQGAGETQYFGPGTRLLVL.